This TCR beta chain comes out of a study of T cell repertoires in cytomegalovirus infection (dated by TCRdb to about 2019). Some background on the complete study: Alongside well-studied HLA-B-restricted epitopes, the peptide stimulations were aimed at recently identified HLA-C-restricted CMV epitopes, whose presentation resists viral immunomodulation. The HLA type of each donor mattered for the analysis, because public TCR beta signatures pointed to carriage of CMV infection along with the matching HLA type.

In the paper's terms, the treatment or condition label means: in vitro stimulation with specific CMV peptide epitopes to enrich CMV-specific T cells. Sequencing took place on an Illumina HiSeq 1500. TCRdb reworked the public reads: Q25 trimming with fastp, MiXCR clone assembly, productive beta chains retained. Identical CDR3 protein sequences are pooled into one entry, listed with their most common genes and DNA. The sample table contains 640,000 or so distinct CDR3 sequences; only one count was recorded for around a third of them. The ten largest clones take up roughly 20% of the sample. On this clonotype: No antigen is known for it. Per-base quality was not reported, and no clone a single base away is much larger than it.

The investigation overall reported the following: The ex vivo response was dominated by HLA-C-restricted CMV-specific TCR beta clonotypes, which also provided the single most frequent clonotype in two of eight donors. Carriers of CMV infection plus the relevant HLA type were discriminated by the cumulative frequency of public TCR beta family members in the study cohort and in an independent roughly 400-donor cohort.

Spanning cysteine to phenylalanine, the CDR3 consists of 14 amino acids. Here the CDR3 DNA is all that survives: 42 bases in frame from base 1. The V end loses 0 bases and the J end loses 5 bases, and a stretch of 7 bases separates them. CDR1 and CDR2, looked up from the germline V gene (reference sequence), are LNHNV and YYDKDF. The V gene is TRBV15 and the J gene is TRBJ1-4; the D gene is not confidently resolved. Here the sequenced sample was cultured PBMCs, taken from culture after CMV antigen stimulation. The sequence came from a human donor in good health (CMV status not recorded). Some clones in this sample may be carry-over from other donors' samples. The DNA sequence is TGTGCCACCAGCAGAGATTCGCGGAATGAAAAACTGTTTTTT. Its protein product is CATSRDSRNEKLFF.